The entry below describes one TCR beta chain. The sample comes from a study of control samples from healthy donors and cancer patients. The CDR3 covers 14 residues. From germline, CDR1 is MDHEN and CDR2 SYDVKM. Trimming stripped 5 bases from V and 0 bases from J, with 10 bases between. TCRdb's table, derived via immunoSEQ multiplex PCR, lists solely in-frame clones and lacks some. The data hold fewer than 300,000 clones, with about 80% observed a single time. This sequence was found in a woman in her sixties or seventies with lung cancer. The rearrangement links TRBV28 to TRBJ1-2, with D hard to call. Sequencing was performed on PBMCs. CDR3 DNA sequence: TGTGCCAGCAGTCCGGGTCAGACTAACTATGGCTACACCTTC. This encodes CASSPGQTNYGYTF.